This TCR beta chain derives from a study of shared clonotypes between healthy human individuals (dated by TCRdb to the early 2020s). Concerning the study at large: A couple of women and a few men aged 18 to 49 years were included in the cohort. Per donor, three plates each were used for CD4 naive and CD4 memory, two for CD8 naive, and one for CD8 memory. The study deeply sequenced blood TCR repertoires of 5 or 6 healthy adults to estimate repertoire size and the extent of clonotype sharing between individuals. Libraries were prepared and TCR repertoires were sequenced by different laboratories using diverse techniques, in order to increase sequencing depth and limit assay-specific biases. Each donor's leukapheresis produced roughly between roughly 0.85 and 9.5 billion PBMCs.

Study-level results and caveats: When several donors were compared, the shared fraction of clonotypes was about 5.5% for naive CD4, 3% to 4% for naive CD8, 2.3% for memory CD4, and 0.4% for memory CD8. Rarefaction of sorted-subset datasets indicated incomplete sequencing despite the large sequencing depth. Compared with non-shared clonotypes, clonotypes shared by all four sorted-subset donors had higher generation probabilities. Sampling was restricted to blood, and TCR repertoires in tissues likely differ from the TCR repertoires found in blood. Pairwise subsampling indicated that sequencing depth was expected to affect the degree of clonotype sharing among donors. The small number of donors limited the genetic and exposure-history diversity represented. Larger estimated clonotype richness was generally found for naive subsets than for memory subsets.

V has 7 bases trimmed and J has 5 bases trimmed; junction bases matching no gene number 13. From the cysteine up to the phenylalanine, the CDR3 has a length of 17 residues. Of the read, only the CDR3 DNA is kept; its 51 bases are in frame from base 1. CDR1 is given as SEHNR and CDR2 as FQNEAQ, both from the germline V gene (reference sequence). Donors were healthy HIV-negative adults with no recently reported acute infections or vaccinations. Only Caucasian adults living in Nashville, Tennessee, USA were represented among the donors. CD8 memory samples consisted of magnetically selected CD45RO+ cells combined with CCR7-negative CD45RA+ effector memory (TemRA) cells. After blood collection by leukapheresis, PBMCs were isolated using Ficoll-Histopaque density gradient centrifugation and then cryopreserved in the vapor phase of liquid nitrogen. Purity and quantity of every magnetically sorted T cell population were checked by analytical flow cytometry. From each sorted fraction, genomic DNA was isolated and quantified by UV absorbance on a Nanodrop 2000c.

Remarks on this clone: Its antigen remains unidentified. Qualities for individual bases were not recorded, and no much larger clone is one base off.

Using the deep immunoSEQ assay, TCR CDR3 regions were amplified from genomic DNA by multiplex PCR. For each cell subset, the extracted genomic DNA was distributed evenly across all wells of several immunoSEQ 96-well plates, and each plate served as one replicate. For sorted subsets, each replicate PCR was loaded with about 200 ng genomic DNA, equivalent to 25,000 to 35,000 T cell genomes. The purified libraries were quantified using a Qubit 3.0 fluorometer, sized with a Bioanalyzer 2100, and then quantified again using the KAPA Library Quantification kit. Each immunoSEQ 96-well plate was sequenced on its own single-read 150-cycle Illumina NextSeq 550 flow cell. The original pipeline was this. Because the immunoSEQ output included only junctional sequences and no quality scores, the filtering could not be the same as the filtering used for full-length reads. Sequences were annotated with PyIR, a Python wrapper for IgBLAST v1.9, and V/J genes and CDR3 were assigned using IMGT germline references. Any read was removed if the V/J assignment was weak (E-value above 1e-6), the CDR3 was missing, or the read contained stop codons, out-of-frame junctions, or ambiguous translated residues. V3J clonotypes were defined as sequences sharing an identical inferred V gene, J gene, and CDR3 amino acid sequence. Percentage overlap between repertoires was calculated by dividing the number of shared unique clonotypes by the size of the smaller repertoire. Repertoire richness was assessed with RTK rarefaction, the Chao1 estimator, and Recon v2.1 estimates of unobserved clonotypes. Generation probabilities for all TCRbeta clonotypes obtained by the gDNA method from a handful of donors were computed using OLGA. Entries here come from immuneACCESS through TCRdb and include only in-frame sequences with V and J called. Some clones fail to appear in such tables; in the studies checked, an unresolved V gene covers under half of the shortfall, and the cause of the remainder is unknown. That table furnishes V, J and clone size, whereas the DNA furnished D and trimming. The table for this sample lists over 300,000 clones; around 86% of them were counted only once. The ten most abundant clones make up 15% to 20% of the sample.

The rearranged chain carries TRBV7-9 and TRBJ2-2, with 10 central nucleotides matching TRBD1. Specimen: memory CD8+ T cells sorted from blood. What the cell subset or site label conveys for this sample: CD45RO+ cells pooled with CCR7-negative TemRA cells. This clonotype originated in a young man in good health. The nucleotides are TGTGCCAGCATCGATGGGACAGGGGTTTTTTATACCGGGGAGCTGTTTTTT. Its amino acids are CASIDGTGVFYTGELFF. Reference TRBV7-9 and TRBJ2-2 genes cover what lies past the CDR3, so the full variable domain is DTGVSQNPRHKITKRGQNVTFRCDPISEHNRLYWYRQTLGQGPEFLTYFQNEAQLEKSRLLSDRFSAERPKGSFSTLEIQRTEQGDSAMYLCASIDGTGVFYTGELFFGEGSRLTVL.